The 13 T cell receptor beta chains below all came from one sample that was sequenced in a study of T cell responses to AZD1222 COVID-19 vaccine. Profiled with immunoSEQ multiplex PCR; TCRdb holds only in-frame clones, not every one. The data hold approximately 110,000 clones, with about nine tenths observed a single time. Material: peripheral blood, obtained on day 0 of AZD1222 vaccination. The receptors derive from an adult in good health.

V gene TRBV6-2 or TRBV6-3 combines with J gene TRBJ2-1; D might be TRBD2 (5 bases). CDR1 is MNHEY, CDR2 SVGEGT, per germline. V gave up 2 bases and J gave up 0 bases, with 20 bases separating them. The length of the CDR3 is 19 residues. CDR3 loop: CASSYDTRAASSSYNEQFF. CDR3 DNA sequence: TGTGCCAGCAGTTACGATACGCGGGCGGCCTCAAGCTCCTACAATGAGCAGTTCTTC.

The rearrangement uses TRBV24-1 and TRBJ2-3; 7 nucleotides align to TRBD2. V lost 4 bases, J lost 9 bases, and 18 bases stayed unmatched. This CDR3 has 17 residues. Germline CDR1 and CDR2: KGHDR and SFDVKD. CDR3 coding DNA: TGTGCCACCAGTGACGCAGCAGAGCCGGAGAGCGGGGTCACGCAGTATTTT. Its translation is CATSDAAEPESGVTQYF.

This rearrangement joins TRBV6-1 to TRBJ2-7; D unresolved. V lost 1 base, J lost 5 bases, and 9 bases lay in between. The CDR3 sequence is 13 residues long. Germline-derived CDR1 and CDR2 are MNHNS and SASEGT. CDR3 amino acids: CASSEVSPHEQYF. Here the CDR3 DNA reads TGTGCCAGCAGTGAAGTCAGCCCCCACGAGCAGTACTTC.

The CDR3 is CASTRGVSEKLFF. DNA for the CDR3: TGTGCCAGCACCAGAGGGGTCTCTGAAAAACTGTTTTTT. The chain carries TRBV7-9 and TRBJ1-4; the D gene is possibly TRBD1 (5 bases). Trimming took off 7 bases at V and 7 bases at J, with 13 bases between the two ends. This CDR3 has 13 amino acids. Germline assignment: CDR1 SEHNR and CDR2 FQNEAQ (reference sequence).

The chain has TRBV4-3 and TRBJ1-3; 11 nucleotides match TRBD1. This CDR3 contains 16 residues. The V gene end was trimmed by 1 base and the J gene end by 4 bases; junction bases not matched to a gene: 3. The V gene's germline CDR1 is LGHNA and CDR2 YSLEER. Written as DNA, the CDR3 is TGCGCCAGCAGCCAAGGGACAGGGGGCGCGGGAAACACCATATATTTT. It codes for CASSQGTGGAGNTIYF.

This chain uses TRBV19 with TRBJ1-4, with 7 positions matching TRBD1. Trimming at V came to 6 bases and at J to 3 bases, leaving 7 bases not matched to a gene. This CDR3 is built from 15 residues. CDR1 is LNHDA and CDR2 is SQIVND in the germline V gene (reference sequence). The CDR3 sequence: CASRTEGQPNEKLFF. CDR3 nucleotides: TGTGCCAGTAGAACCGAGGGACAGCCTAATGAAAAACTGTTTTTT.

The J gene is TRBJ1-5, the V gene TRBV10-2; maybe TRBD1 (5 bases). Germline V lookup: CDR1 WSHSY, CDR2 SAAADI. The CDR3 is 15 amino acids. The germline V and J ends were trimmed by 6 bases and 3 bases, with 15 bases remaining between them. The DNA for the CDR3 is TGCGCCAGCAGGAGCAGAACAGGCTCCAATCAGCCCCAGCATTTT. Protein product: CASRSRTGSNQPQHF.

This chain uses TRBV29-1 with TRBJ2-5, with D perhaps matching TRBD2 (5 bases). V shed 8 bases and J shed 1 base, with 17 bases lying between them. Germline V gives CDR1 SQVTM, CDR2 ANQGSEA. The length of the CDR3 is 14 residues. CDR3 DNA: TGCAGCAGCGCAGGCCGGGGTAGCCAAGAGACCCAGTACTTC. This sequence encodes CSSAGRGSQETQYF.

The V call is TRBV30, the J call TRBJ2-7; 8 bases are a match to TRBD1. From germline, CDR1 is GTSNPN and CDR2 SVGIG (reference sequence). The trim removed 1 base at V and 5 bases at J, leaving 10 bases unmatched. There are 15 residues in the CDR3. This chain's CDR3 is CAWSAAGGRMDEQYF. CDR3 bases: TGTGCCTGGAGTGCGGCAGGGGGCCGGATGGACGAGCAGTACTTC.

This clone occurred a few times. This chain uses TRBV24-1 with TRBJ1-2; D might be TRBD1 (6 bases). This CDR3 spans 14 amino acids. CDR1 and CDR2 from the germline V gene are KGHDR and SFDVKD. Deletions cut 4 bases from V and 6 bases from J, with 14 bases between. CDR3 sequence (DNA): TGTGCCACCAGTGACCCGGGACAAGAGAATGGCTACACCTTC. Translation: CATSDPGQENGYTF.

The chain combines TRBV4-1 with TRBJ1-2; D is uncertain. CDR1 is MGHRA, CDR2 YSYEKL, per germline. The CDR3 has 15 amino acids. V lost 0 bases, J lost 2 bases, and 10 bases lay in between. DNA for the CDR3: TGCGCCAGCAGCCAAGACAGGATTCAAAACTATGGCTACACCTTC. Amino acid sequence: CASSQDRIQNYGYTF.

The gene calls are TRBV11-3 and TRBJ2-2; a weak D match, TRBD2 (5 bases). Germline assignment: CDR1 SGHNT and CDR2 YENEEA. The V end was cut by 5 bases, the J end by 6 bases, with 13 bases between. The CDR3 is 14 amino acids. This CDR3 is CASSRNSGAGELFF. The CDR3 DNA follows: TGTGCCAGCAGCCGGAATTCCGGGGCCGGGGAGCTGTTTTTT. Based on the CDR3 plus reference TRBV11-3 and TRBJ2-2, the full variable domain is EAGVVQSPRYKIIEKKQPVAFWCNPISGHNTLYWYLQNLGQGPELLIRYENEEAVDDSQLPKDRFSAERLKGVDSTLKIQPAELGDSAVYLCASSRNSGAGELFFGEGSRLTVL.

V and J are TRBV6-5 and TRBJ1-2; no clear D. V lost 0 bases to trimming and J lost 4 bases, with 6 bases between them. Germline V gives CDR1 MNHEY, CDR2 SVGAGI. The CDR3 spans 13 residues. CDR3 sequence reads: CASSYSNGYGYTF. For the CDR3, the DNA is TGTGCCAGCAGTTACTCGAATGGCTATGGCTACACCTTC.